This entry lists 17 T cell receptor beta chains sequenced from one sample in a study of blood T cells in healthy people across ages. Combining a sample-barcoded 5' primer with a J-beta primer mix, a second PCR ran for about 7 to 11 cycles. Using its own MiXCR run on the 5' RACE reads, TCRdb lists one record per CDR3 protein. Of 600,000 or so distinct CDR3 sequences listed, 25% to 35% are singletons. Sequencing was carried out using blood. The receptors originated from a woman older than 75 in good health.

Turning to this clonotype: One end of the junction does not line up with germline, which may come from a read error. The chain is built from TRBV5-4 and TRBJ1-1, with D possibly TRBD1 on 6 matching bases. The CDR3 is 15 amino acids. Germline CDR1 and CDR2: SGHNT and YYREEE (reference sequence). The CDR3 loop is CASTLRGRRDTEAFF. The CDR3 DNA follows: TGTGCCAGCACCTTGCGGGGGCGCAGGGACACTGAAGCTTTCTTT.

In its sample, this clonotype was seen many times. The CDR3: CASSLKRDSAYYEQYF. In DNA form, the CDR3 reads TGTGCCAGCAGTTTGAAACGGGACAGCGCTTACTACGAGCAGTACTTC. The chain is built from TRBV27 and TRBJ2-7; 7 bases are a match to TRBD1. The junction had 11 bases not matched to a gene; V was cut back by 3 bases and J by 3 bases. The CDR3 has 16 amino acids. From germline, CDR1 is MNHEY and CDR2 SMNVEV (reference sequence).

This clonotype showed up many times. V is TRBV20-1 and J is TRBJ2-5; tentatively, D is TRBD1 or TRBD2 (5 bases each). Germline CDR1 and CDR2: DFQATT and SNEGSKA (reference sequence). The V gene lost 3 bases and the J gene lost 4 bases, with 15 bases spanning the gap. The CDR3 is made up of 14 amino acids. This CDR3 reads CSASSTGTVETQYF. CDR3 DNA: TGCAGTGCTAGTTCGACCGGGACCGTAGAGACCCAGTACTTC.

In its sample, this clonotype was seen a few times. Germline and junction disagree at one end, which may indicate a read error. This chain connects TRBV10-3 to TRBJ2-5; a weak D match, TRBD1 (5 bases). The CDR3 extends over 14 amino acids. Per the germline V gene, CDR1 is ENHRY and CDR2 is SYGVKD. As DNA, the CDR3 is TGTGCCACCAGTGATGCCCAGGGATCCTACGAGCAGGACTTC. Translation gives CATSDAQGSYEQDF.

This clonotype was observed at least ten times. The chain is built from TRBV6-5 and TRBJ2-7; D is possibly TRBD2 (5 bases). V dropped 4 bases and J dropped 2 bases, with 9 bases sitting between them. CDR1 MNHEY and CDR2 SVGAGI come from the germline V gene. This CDR3 is built from 13 residues. The CDR3: CASSSREAYEQYF. CDR3 nucleotides: TGTGCCAGCAGTTCGAGGGAAGCCTACGAGCAGTACTTC.

This clonotype came up a few times. One base away lies a much larger clone, so this may be a sequencing read error. This chain joins TRBV12-3 or TRBV12-4 and TRBJ2-1, with D possibly matching TRBD2 (5 bases). The length of the CDR3 is 16 residues. The CDR3 DNA is TGTGCCGGCAGTTTAGCGCAAGGAATAGGCTACAATGAGCAGTTCTTC. This sequence encodes CAGSLAQGIGYNEQFF.

V and J are TRBV23-1 and TRBJ2-4; the D is unclear. TRBV23-1 qualifies as an ORF whose function is uncertain. This CDR3 region has 15 residues. With 1 base removed from V and 9 bases from J, the gap between germline ends came to 16 bases. The DNA of the CDR3 is TGCGCCAGCAGTCAATTCCCTAAGAAGGAAAGCATTCAGTACTTC. Residues: CASSQFPKKESIQYF.

This clonotype was seen ten or more times. CDR3 coding DNA: TGCAGTGCGGCCCTTAGGGGGTTTAAGACCCAGTACTTC. Translating gives CSAALRGFKTQYF. V gene TRBV20-1 combines with J gene TRBJ2-5; possible D gene TRBD1, 6 bases. Trimming took off 6 bases at V and 6 bases at J, with 17 bases between the two ends. Germline CDR1 is DFQATT and CDR2 is SNEGSKA (reference sequence). This CDR3 has 13 residues.

The chain employs TRBV30 and TRBJ1-5; D perhaps matches TRBD1 (5 bases). In germline, CDR1 is GTSNPN, CDR2 SVGIG (reference sequence). The CDR3 has 15 residues. Between the trimmed V and J ends, which lost 2 bases and 2 bases, there was a span of 13 bases. The CDR3 spells CAWSTGRQGNQPQHF. In DNA form, the CDR3 reads TGTGCCTGGAGTACGGGGCGGCAGGGCAATCAGCCCCAGCATTTT.

This clonotype was detected only a few times. This could be a read error, since a much larger clone is one nucleotide away. The rearrangement uses TRBV4-3 and TRBJ2-5; TRBD2 agrees at 10 bases. The germline CDR1 and CDR2 sequences are LGHNA and YSLEER. CDR3 length equals 16 residues. V trimming: 0 bases; J trimming: 11 bases; junction bases outside the gene matches: 12. The CDR3 is CASSQEPSGGANEQYF. CDR3 DNA sequence: TGCGCCAGCAGCCAAGAACCCAGCGGGGGGGCCAATGAGCAGTACTTC.

This clonotype was picked up many times. V is TRBV3-1 and J is TRBJ2-5; 12 bases agree with TRBD1. The V gene's germline CDR1 is LGHDT and CDR2 YNNKEL (reference sequence). There are 16 residues in the CDR3. V gave up 3 bases and J gave up 5 bases; unmatched junction bases: 7. In DNA, the CDR3 is TGTGCCAGCAGCCATGGGACAGGGGGCCTGCGGGAGACCCAGTACTTC. Amino acid sequence: CASSHGTGGLRETQYF.

Concerning this clonotype itself: A much larger clonotype is one base distant, so this may be a read error. This sequence joins TRBV9 and TRBJ2-4, with 7 bases that match TRBD1. With the DNA end fitting TRBJ2-7 better, the J assignment may be wrong. The CDR3 runs to 15 residues. Looked up from germline, CDR1 is SGDLS and CDR2 is YYNGEE. CDR3 sequence: CASSSAETGNDEQYF. The CDR3 bases are TGTGCCAGCAGCTCGGCCGAGACAGGGAATGACGAGCAGTACTTC.

This clonotype was detected many times. The J gene is TRBJ2-7, the V gene TRBV5-6; the D gene could be TRBD1 or TRBD2 (5 bases each). Germline V gene sequence: CDR1 SGHDT, CDR2 YYEEEE. The length of the CDR3 is 15 residues. V shed 5 bases and J shed 1 base, with 16 bases lying between them. The CDR3 DNA follows: TGTGCCAGCAGTCCCCAGGACACGGGATCCTACGAGCAGTACTTC. Its protein product is CASSPQDTGSYEQYF.

In this sample, this clonotype turned up a few times. A much larger clone differs by one base, so this may be a read error. The rearrangement links TRBV6-2 or TRBV6-3 to TRBJ2-7; D possibly corresponds to TRBD1 (6 bases). CDR3 length: 14 amino acids. V was pared by 6 bases and J by 2 bases, with 14 bases between. Looked up from germline, CDR1 is MNHEY and CDR2 is SVGEGT. As DNA, the CDR3 is TGTGCCAGCAGGGGGACACGGGATCCCTACGAGCAGTACTTC. Encoded protein: CASRGTRDPYEQYF.

The sample holds many counts of this clonotype. This chain links TRBV4-2 with TRBJ2-1; D call uncertain. The CDR3 spans 12 residues. Germline V gene data show CDR1 as LGHNA and CDR2 as YNFKEQ. The V end was cut by 2 bases, the J end by 10 bases, with 9 bases between. CDR3 DNA: TGTGCCAGCAGCCAACAAGCAGCCGAGCAGTTCTTC. It is translated as CASSQQAAEQFF.

At least ten counts were recorded for this clonotype. The junction differs from germline at one of its ends, possibly a read error. V gene TRBV7-9 combines with J gene TRBJ1-1; no reliable D call. This CDR3 comprises 11 residues. The germline CDR1 and CDR2 sequences are SEHNR and FQNEAQ (reference sequence). CDR3 sequence reads: CASSLGYEAFF. The CDR3 coding sequence is TGCGCCAGCAGCCTTGGATATGAAGCTTTCTTT. The variable domain in full, with the rest retrieved from reference TRBV7-9 and TRBJ1-1, is DTGVSQNPRHKITKRGQNVTFRCDPISEHNRLYWYRQTLGQGPEFLTYFQNEAQLEKSRLLSDRFSAERPKGSFSTLEIQRTEQGDSAMYLCASSLGYEAFFGQGTRLTVV.

Concerning this clonotype itself: Since a much larger clone is just one base distant, this may be a read error. This rearrangement joins TRBV12-3 or TRBV12-4 to TRBJ2-5; D might be TRBD1 (5 bases). This CDR3 comprises 14 residues. Trimming stripped 6 bases from V and 3 bases from J, with 14 bases between. CDR3 region: CASRLTGIEETQYF. The CDR3 DNA is TGTGCCAGCAGGCTCACAGGTATTGAAGAGACCCAGTACTTC.